The 23 T cell receptor beta chains reported below all come from one sample, sequenced in a study of blood T cell repertoires in COVID-19 (dated by TCRdb to the early 2020s). Library preparation was by the immunoSEQ multiplex PCR assay. Here the immuneACCESS table is served through TCRdb, limited to in-frame sequences with V and J called. Missing clones are a known gap in these copies; in checked studies unresolved V genes cover under half, and the rest lacks a known reason. Recorded for this sample are roughly 70,000 clones; about 88% of them occurred a single time. Jointly, the top ten make up 4.9% of the sample. Sequenced sample: peripheral blood. The receptors were sampled from a woman between 50 and 59 years old with active COVID-19.

This rearrangement joins TRBV6-5 to TRBJ1-1; D unclear. This CDR3 has 11 amino acids. V lost 9 bases, J lost 1 base, and 6 bases lay in between. The germline V gene encodes CDR1 MNHEY and CDR2 SVGAGI. CDR3 DNA sequence: TGTGCCAGTCCAGGGAACACTGAAGCTTTCTTT. This codes for CASPGNTEAFF.

CDR3 amino acids: CASRRTSAAYEQYF. CDR3 sequence (DNA): TGTGCCAGTAGGAGGACTAGCGCTGCCTACGAGCAGTACTTC. The chain combines TRBV19 with TRBJ2-7, with TRBD2 identical over 9 bases. Germline values: CDR1 LNHDA, CDR2 SQIVND (reference sequence). The CDR3 is 14 residues long. Unmatched junction bases numbered 5, after V lost 6 bases and J lost 2 bases.

The V call is TRBV19, the J call TRBJ2-7; 10 bases are shared with TRBD2. Germline V gene sequence: CDR1 LNHDA, CDR2 SQIVND (reference sequence). The CDR3 contains 14 residues. J gave up 4 bases and V 3 bases, and 3 bases lay outside the gene matches. The CDR3 spells CASSISGRSYEQYF. In DNA form, the CDR3 reads TGTGCCAGTAGTATTAGCGGGAGGTCGTACGAGCAGTACTTC.

This clone has only a few counts. This chain joins TRBV3-1 (or the pseudogene TRBV3-2) and TRBJ2-7, with 9 bases aligning to TRBD2. The CDR3 covers 19 residues. Trimming at V came to 1 base and at J to 3 bases, leaving 16 bases not matched to a gene. The V gene's germline CDR1 is LGHDT and CDR2 YNNKEL (reference sequence). CDR3 nucleotides: TGTGCCAGCAGCCAAGTGCCCCTCCGACTTCGCGGGAGGGGCTACGAGCAGTACTTC. This codes for CASSQVPLRLRGRGYEQYF.

The chain uses TRBV24-1 and TRBJ1-1, with D tentatively TRBD1 (6 bases). CDR1 is KGHDR, CDR2 SFDVKD, per germline. The germline V and J ends were trimmed by 0 bases and 6 bases, with 25 bases remaining between them. The length of the CDR3 is 19 residues. CDR3 nucleotide sequence: TGTGCCACCAGTGATTTGCGCTTTCGTTCGCAGGGGTACCGGGCTGAAGCTTTCTTT. Translation gives CATSDLRFRSQGYRAEAFF.

V is TRBV24-1 and J is TRBJ2-1, with D tentatively TRBD1 (5 bases). CDR1 and CDR2 (germline): KGHDR, SFDVKD. The CDR3 contains 15 residues. V dropped 5 bases and J dropped 2 bases, with 12 bases sitting between them. The CDR3 bases are TGTGCCACCAGTGTAAGGGCAGGGCCCTACAATGAGCAGTTCTTC. It translates to CATSVRAGPYNEQFF.

The V call is TRBV7-3, the J call TRBJ2-1, with 11 bases that match TRBD2. The germline gives CDR1 SGHTA, CDR2 FQGTGA. V gave up 5 bases and J gave up 7 bases; unmatched junction bases: 7. This CDR3 has 15 amino acids. The chain's CDR3 is CASSRLAGLVNEQFF. The CDR3 region has the DNA TGTGCCAGCAGCCGACTAGCGGGACTGGTGAATGAGCAGTTCTTC.

This chain connects TRBV15 to TRBJ1-2; D is ambiguous. Germline V gene data show CDR1 as LNHNV and CDR2 as YYDKDF (reference sequence). The CDR3 covers 13 residues. Trimming took off 0 bases at V and 7 bases at J, with 9 bases between the two ends. The CDR3 nucleotides are TGTGCCACCAGCAGAGATAGAAACGGTGGCTACACCTTC. Its translation: CATSRDRNGGYTF.

The V call is TRBV11-2, the J call TRBJ2-2, with 9 bases lining up with TRBD1. The V gene's germline CDR1 is SGHAT and CDR2 FQNNGV. V shed 5 bases, J shed 3 bases, and the junction held 7 bases outside the gene matches. The CDR3 covers 16 residues. The CDR3 sequence: CASSTTGGKDTGELFF. Here the CDR3 DNA reads TGTGCCAGCAGCACAACAGGGGGCAAGGACACCGGGGAGCTGTTTTTT.

The V call is TRBV19, the J call TRBJ1-4; 11 bases map to TRBD1. The V segment lost 6 bases and the J segment 3 bases; nucleotides outside the gene matches: 3. The V gene's germline CDR1 is LNHDA and CDR2 SQIVND (reference sequence). The CDR3 covers 15 residues. CDR3 in DNA: TGTGCCAGTAGGGGACAGGGGGTTCCTAATGAAAAACTGTTTTTT. It specifies CASRGQGVPNEKLFF.

This clone occurred a few times. The chain has TRBV6-1 and TRBJ2-1; D is possibly TRBD2 (5 bases). This CDR3 is built from 14 residues. V lost 3 bases to trimming and J lost 4 bases, with 10 bases between them. Germline V gene sequence: CDR1 MNHNS, CDR2 SASEGT. The CDR3 loop is CASSEDSEYNEQFF. In nucleotides, the CDR3 is TGTGCCAGCAGTGAGGACTCGGAGTACAATGAGCAGTTCTTC.

The J gene is TRBJ2-5, the V gene TRBV24-1, with 9 bases fitting TRBD1. Germline V gene lookup returns CDR1 KGHDR and CDR2 SFDVKD. Trimming cost V 4 bases and J 3 bases; bases outside gene matches: 8. This CDR3 has 16 residues. The CDR3 nucleotides are TGTGCCACCAGTGAGGGTGGACAGGGGCTAGAAGAGACCCAGTACTTC. Amino acid sequence: CATSEGGQGLEETQYF.

The gene calls are TRBV5-1 and TRBJ2-7; 7 positions agree with TRBD1. Germline-derived CDR1 and CDR2 are SGHRS and YFSETQ. V dropped 4 bases and J dropped 1; count of bases not matched to a gene: 11. CDR3 length: 16 amino acids. CDR3 region: CASSNPTDRVSYEQYF. In DNA, the CDR3 is TGCGCCAGCAGCAACCCCACCGACAGGGTATCCTACGAGCAGTACTTC.

The chain recombines TRBV3-1 (or the pseudogene TRBV3-2) with TRBJ1-6; 10 nucleotides agree with TRBD1. The germline CDR1 and CDR2 sequences are LGHDT and YNNKEL (reference sequence). This CDR3 contains 13 residues. J was trimmed by 9 bases and V by 4 bases; bases with no gene match: 0. CDR3 coding DNA: TGTGCCAGCAGCCGGGACAGGGGTTCACCCCTCCACTTT. This gives the protein CASSRDRGSPLHF.

The gene calls are TRBV15 and TRBJ1-2, with a tentative D call TRBD1 (6 bases). Germline lookup yields CDR1 LNHNV and CDR2 YYDKDF (reference sequence). Trimming shortened V by 3 bases and J by 4 bases, and 12 bases separated the two germline ends. The CDR3 runs to 14 residues. The CDR3 DNA is TGTGCCACCAGCAGGGGCGGACAGTTCTATGGCTACACCTTC. This sequence encodes CATSRGGQFYGYTF.

The chain links TRBV10-3 to TRBJ2-3; 8 nucleotides line up with TRBD2. The CDR3 extends over 14 amino acids. Unmatched junction bases numbered 8, after V lost 10 bases and J lost 2 bases. Germline V gene lookup returns CDR1 ENHRY and CDR2 SYGVKD. The CDR3 nucleotides are TGTGCCACCCTAGCGGGTCTCTCCACAGATACGCAGTATTTT. Translated, it gives CATLAGLSTDTQYF.

CDR3 DNA sequence: TGTGCCAGCAGCGTCCTCTATAGCAATCAGCCCCAGCATTTT. As protein: CASSVLYSNQPQHF. The chain recombines TRBV5-4 with TRBJ1-5; D not resolved. The CDR3 is 14 amino acids. The V end lost 4 bases, the J end lost 0 bases, and 8 bases lay between the germline ends. Germline lookup yields CDR1 SGHNT and CDR2 YYREEE (reference sequence).

This clone was counted once. This sequence joins TRBV12-3 or TRBV12-4 and TRBJ1-1, with 7 bases fitting TRBD1. Trimming cost V 9 bases and J 0 bases; bases outside gene matches: 4. There are 13 residues in the CDR3. Here the CDR3 DNA reads TGTGCCAGTAGACAGGGCGTGAACACTGAAGCTTTCTTT. This encodes CASRQGVNTEAFF.

The V call is TRBV29-1, the J call TRBJ2-1; 13 positions match TRBD2. CDR3 length: 14 amino acids. The germline V gene has CDR1 SQVTM and CDR2 ANQGSEA. The V segment lost 6 bases and the J segment 13 bases; nucleotides outside the gene matches: 12. The CDR3 here is CSVVAGTSGIDQFF. CDR3 in DNA: TGCAGCGTAGTTGCCGGGACTAGCGGGATTGACCAGTTCTTC.

This clone has more than one count but fewer than ten. V gene TRBV29-1 combines with J gene TRBJ2-7, with D unresolved. CDR1 SQVTM and CDR2 ANQGSEA come from the germline V gene. Trimming took 6 bases from V and 7 from J, leaving 13 bases between them. The CDR3 extends over 11 amino acids. Here the CDR3 DNA reads TGCAGCGTAAAAGAGGATCGGGAGCAGTACTTC. It specifies CSVKEDREQYF.

The chain couples TRBV30 to TRBJ2-3; 7 bases line up with TRBD2. Germline V gene data show CDR1 as GTSNPN and CDR2 as SVGIG (reference sequence). There are 16 residues in the CDR3. V was pared by 0 bases and J by 6 bases, with 12 bases of the junction left unmatched. The CDR3 DNA sequence: TGTGCCTGGAGTGTAGGTCGGGGTAGCGGGCTTGATACGCAGTATTTT. It specifies CAWSVGRGSGLDTQYF.

The rearrangement links TRBV5-1 to TRBJ1-3, with 7 positions matching TRBD1. The germline CDR1 and CDR2 sequences are SGHRS and YFSETQ. Trimming cost V 3 bases and J 6 bases; bases outside gene matches: 6. The CDR3 runs to 14 residues. The CDR3 DNA reads TGCGCCAGCAGCTGGAGACAGGGAGAAAACACCATATATTTT. Translating gives CASSWRQGENTIYF.

The chain's CDR3 is CASSLNPPGLEGEQYF. The DNA for the CDR3 is TGTGCCAGCAGCTTAAACCCACCGGGACTAGAGGGCGAGCAGTACTTC. V is TRBV7-3 and J is TRBJ2-7; 8 bases fit TRBD2. Germline CDR1 SGHTA, CDR2 FQGTGA. V shed 1 base, J shed 6 bases, and the junction held 11 bases outside the gene matches. CDR3 length: 16 residues.